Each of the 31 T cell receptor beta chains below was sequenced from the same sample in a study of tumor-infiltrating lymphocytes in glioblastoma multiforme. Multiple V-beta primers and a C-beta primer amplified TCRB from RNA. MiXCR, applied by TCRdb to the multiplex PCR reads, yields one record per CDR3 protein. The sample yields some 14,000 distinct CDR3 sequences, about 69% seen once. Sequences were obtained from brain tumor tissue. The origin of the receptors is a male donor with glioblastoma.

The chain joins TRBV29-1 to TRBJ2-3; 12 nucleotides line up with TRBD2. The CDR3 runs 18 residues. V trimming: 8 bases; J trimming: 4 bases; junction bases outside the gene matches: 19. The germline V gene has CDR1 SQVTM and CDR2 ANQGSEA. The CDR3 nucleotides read TGCAGCACAACCAGACTAGCGGGAGAGGTTGGTCGCGCAGATACGCAGTATTTT. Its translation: CSTTRLAGEVGRADTQYF.

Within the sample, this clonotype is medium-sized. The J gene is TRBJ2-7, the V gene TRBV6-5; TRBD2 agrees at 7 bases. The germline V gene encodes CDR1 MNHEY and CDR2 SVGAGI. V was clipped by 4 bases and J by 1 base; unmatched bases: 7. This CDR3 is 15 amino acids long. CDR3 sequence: CASSSPGLSSYEQYF. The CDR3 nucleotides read TGTGCCAGCAGTTCTCCGGGACTATCTTCCTACGAGCAGTACTTC.

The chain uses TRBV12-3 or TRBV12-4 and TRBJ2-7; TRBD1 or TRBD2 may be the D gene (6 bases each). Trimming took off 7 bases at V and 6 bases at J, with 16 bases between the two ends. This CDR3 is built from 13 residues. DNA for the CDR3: TGTGCCAGCACCCAAGGGGGGTACGGCGAGCAGTACTTC. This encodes CASTQGGYGEQYF.

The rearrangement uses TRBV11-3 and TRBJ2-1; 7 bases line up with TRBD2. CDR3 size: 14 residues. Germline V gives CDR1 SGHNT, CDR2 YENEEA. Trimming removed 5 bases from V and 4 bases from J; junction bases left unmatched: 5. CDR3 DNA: TGTGCCAGCAGCGTCAGCGGGGCTTACAATGAGCAGTTCTTC. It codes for CASSVSGAYNEQFF. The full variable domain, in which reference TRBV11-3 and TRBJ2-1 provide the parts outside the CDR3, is EAGVVQSPRYKIIEKKQPVAFWCNPISGHNTLYWYLQNLGQGPELLIRYENEEAVDDSQLPKDRFSAERLKGVDSTLKIQPAELGDSAVYLCASSVSGAYNEQFFGPGTRLTVL.

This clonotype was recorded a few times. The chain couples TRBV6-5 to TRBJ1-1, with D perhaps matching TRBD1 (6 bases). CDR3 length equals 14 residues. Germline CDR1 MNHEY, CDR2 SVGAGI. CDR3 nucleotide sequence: TGTATCAGCAGTTACTCTAGGGGGAGCACTGAAGCTTTCTTT. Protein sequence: CISSYSRGSTEAFF.

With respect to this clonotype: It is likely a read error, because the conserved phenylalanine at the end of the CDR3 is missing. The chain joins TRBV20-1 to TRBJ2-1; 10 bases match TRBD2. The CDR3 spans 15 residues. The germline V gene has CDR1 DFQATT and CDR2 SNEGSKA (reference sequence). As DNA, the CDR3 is TGCAGTACTAGTGTCAGACTAGCGGGTGTTGATGAGCAGTTCCTC. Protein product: CSTSVRLAGVDEQFL.

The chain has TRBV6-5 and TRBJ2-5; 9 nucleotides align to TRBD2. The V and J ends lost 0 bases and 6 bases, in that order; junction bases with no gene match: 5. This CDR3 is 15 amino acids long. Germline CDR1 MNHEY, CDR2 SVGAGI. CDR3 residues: CASSYSVSGSQTQYF. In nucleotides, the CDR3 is TGTGCCAGCAGTTACTCGGTTAGCGGGAGCCAGACCCAGTACTTC.

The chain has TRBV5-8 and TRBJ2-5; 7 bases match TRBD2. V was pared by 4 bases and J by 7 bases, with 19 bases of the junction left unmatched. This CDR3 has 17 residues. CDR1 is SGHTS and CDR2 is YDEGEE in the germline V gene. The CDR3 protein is CASSRAGTNGLMVTQYF. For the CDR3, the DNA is TGTGCCAGCAGCAGAGCCGGGACTAACGGTCTGATGGTGACCCAGTACTTC.

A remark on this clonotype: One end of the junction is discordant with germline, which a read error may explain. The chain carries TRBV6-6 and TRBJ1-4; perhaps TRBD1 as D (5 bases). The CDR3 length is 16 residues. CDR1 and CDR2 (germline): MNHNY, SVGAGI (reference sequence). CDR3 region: CTSSYEFGVGDEKLFF. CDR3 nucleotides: TGTACCAGCAGTTACGAGTTCGGGGTGGGGGATGAAAAACTGTTTTTT.

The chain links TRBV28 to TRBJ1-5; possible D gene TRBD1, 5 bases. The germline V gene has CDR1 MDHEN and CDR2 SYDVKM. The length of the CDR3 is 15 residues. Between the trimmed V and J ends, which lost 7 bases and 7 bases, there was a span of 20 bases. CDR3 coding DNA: TGTGCCAGCATGCCTACGACAGCGGGCGCGCAGCCCCAGCATTTT. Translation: CASMPTTAGAQPQHF.

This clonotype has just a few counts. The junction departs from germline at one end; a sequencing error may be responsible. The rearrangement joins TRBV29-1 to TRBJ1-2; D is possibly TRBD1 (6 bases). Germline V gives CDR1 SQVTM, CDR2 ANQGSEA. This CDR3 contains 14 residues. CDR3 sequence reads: CSVAGTRGGNRYTF. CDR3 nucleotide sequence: TGCAGCGTGGCCGGGACAAGGGGGGGCAACCGCTACACCTTT.

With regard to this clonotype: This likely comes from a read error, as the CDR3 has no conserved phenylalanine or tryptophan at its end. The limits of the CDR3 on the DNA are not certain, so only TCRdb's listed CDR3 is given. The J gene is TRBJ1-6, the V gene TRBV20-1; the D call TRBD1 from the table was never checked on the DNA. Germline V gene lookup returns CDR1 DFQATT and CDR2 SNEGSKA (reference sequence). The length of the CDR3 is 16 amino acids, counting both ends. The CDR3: CSARSATGGANSPIHS.

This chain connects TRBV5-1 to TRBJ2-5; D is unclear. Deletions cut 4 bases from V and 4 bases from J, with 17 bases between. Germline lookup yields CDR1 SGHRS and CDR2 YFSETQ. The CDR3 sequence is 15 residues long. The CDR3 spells CASSPEHKVGETQYF. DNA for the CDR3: TGCGCCAGCAGCCCGGAACATAAGGTCGGAGAGACCCAGTACTTC.

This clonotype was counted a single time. The CDR3 DNA follows: TGTGCCAGCAGTCCCATGACAGAGGGCTCGTCCAATGAGCAGTTCTTC. Translation: CASSPMTEGSSNEQFF. The chain uses TRBV6-6 and TRBJ2-1, with D perhaps given as TRBD1 or TRBD2 (5 bases each). Trimming removed 5 bases from V and 6 bases from J, with 20 bases in between. The CDR3 covers 16 residues. Germline CDR1 MNHNY, CDR2 SVGAGI (reference sequence).

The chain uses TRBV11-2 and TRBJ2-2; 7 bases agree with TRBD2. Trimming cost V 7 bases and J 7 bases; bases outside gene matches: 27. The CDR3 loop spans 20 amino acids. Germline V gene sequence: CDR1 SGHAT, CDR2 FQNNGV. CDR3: CASTPSFGRGLAVNVGELFF. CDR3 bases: TGTGCCAGCACCCCCTCATTCGGCCGAGGGCTAGCGGTAAACGTCGGGGAGCTGTTTTTT.

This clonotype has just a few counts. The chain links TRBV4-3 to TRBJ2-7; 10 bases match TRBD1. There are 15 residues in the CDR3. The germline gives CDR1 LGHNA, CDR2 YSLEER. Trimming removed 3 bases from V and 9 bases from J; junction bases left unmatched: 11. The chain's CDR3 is CASSQDRWDRGAQYF. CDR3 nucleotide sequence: TGCGCCAGCAGCCAGGATCGATGGGACAGGGGAGCGCAGTACTTC.

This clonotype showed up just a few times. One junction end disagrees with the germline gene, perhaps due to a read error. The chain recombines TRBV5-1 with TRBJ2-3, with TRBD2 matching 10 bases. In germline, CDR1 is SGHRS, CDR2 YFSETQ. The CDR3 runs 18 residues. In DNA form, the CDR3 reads TGCGCCAGTAGCTCGCTCCCCGGAGCGGGAGGGGACACAGATATGCAGTATTTT. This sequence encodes CASSSLPGAGGDTDMQYF.

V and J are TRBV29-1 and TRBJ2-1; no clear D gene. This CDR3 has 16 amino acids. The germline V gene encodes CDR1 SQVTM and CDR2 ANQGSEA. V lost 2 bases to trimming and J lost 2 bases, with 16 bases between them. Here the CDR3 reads CSVEPPDRAAYNEQFF. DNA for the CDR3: TGCAGCGTTGAACCCCCCGACCGCGCGGCCTACAATGAGCAGTTCTTC.

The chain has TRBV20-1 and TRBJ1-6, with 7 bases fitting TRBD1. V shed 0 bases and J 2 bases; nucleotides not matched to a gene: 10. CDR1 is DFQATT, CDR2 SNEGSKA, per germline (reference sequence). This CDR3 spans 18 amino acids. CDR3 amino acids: CSARDLTRGRTYNSPLHF. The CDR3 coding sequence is TGCAGTGCTAGAGATTTAACCAGGGGGAGGACCTATAATTCACCCCTCCACTTT.

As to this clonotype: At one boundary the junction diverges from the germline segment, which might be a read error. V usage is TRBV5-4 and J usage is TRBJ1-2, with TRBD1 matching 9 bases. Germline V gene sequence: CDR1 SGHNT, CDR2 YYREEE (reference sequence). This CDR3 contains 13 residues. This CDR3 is CTSLGDREDGYTF. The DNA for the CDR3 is TGTACCAGCTTGGGGGACAGGGAGGATGGCTACACCTTC.

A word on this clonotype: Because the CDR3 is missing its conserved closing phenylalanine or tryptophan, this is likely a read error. The CDR3 DNA reads as TGCGCCAGCAGCTCCAGGGAAGGGATTTGGGATGAGCAGTTCTCC. Protein sequence: CASSSREGIWDEQFS. This chain connects TRBV12-3 or TRBV12-4 to TRBJ2-1; a possible D gene is TRBD1 (5 bases). The CDR3 runs to 15 residues.

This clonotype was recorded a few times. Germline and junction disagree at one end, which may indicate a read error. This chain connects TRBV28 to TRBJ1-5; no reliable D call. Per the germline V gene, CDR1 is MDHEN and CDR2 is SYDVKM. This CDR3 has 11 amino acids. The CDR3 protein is CTSSFQEPQHF. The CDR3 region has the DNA TGTACCAGCAGTTTCCAGGAGCCCCAGCATTTT.

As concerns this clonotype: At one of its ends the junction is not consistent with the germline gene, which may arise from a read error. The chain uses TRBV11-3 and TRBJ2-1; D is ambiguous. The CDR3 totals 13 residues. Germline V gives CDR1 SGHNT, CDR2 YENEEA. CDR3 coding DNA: TGTGCCACCAGCTACGGGTCGAACAATGAGCAGTTCTTC. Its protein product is CATSYGSNNEQFF.

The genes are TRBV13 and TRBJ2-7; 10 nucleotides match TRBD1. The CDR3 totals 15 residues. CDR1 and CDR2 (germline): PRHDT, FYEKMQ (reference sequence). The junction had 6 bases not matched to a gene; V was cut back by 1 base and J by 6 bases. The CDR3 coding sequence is TGTGCCAGCAGCTTAGCTGGACAGGGGGTGGTCGAGCAGTACTTC. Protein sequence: CASSLAGQGVVEQYF.

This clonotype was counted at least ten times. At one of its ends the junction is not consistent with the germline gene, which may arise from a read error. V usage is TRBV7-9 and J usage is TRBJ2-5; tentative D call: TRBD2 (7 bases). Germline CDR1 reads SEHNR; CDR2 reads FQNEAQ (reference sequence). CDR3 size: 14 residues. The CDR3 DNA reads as TGTGCCAGCAGCGGGGGGGCTGGACAAGAGACCCAGTGCTTC. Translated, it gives CASSGGAGQETQCF.

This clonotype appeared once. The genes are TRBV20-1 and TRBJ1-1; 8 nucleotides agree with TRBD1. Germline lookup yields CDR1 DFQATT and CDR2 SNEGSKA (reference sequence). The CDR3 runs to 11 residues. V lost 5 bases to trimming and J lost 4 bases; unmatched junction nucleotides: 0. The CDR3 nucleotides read TGCAGTGCTGGGACAGGCACTGAAGCTTTCTTT. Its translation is CSAGTGTEAFF.

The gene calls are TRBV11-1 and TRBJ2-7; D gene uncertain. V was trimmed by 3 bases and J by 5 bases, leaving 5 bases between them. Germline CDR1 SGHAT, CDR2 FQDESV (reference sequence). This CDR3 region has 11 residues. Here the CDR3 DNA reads TGTGCCAGCAGCTTTGGGGACGAGCAGTACTTC. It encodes CASSFGDEQYF.

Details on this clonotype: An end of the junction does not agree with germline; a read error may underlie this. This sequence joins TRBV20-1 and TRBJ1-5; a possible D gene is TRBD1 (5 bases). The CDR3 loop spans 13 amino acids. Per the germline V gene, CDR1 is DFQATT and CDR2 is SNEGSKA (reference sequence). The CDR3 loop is CSANLKDNQPQQF. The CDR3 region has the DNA TGCAGTGCCAACTTGAAGGACAATCAGCCCCAGCAATTT.

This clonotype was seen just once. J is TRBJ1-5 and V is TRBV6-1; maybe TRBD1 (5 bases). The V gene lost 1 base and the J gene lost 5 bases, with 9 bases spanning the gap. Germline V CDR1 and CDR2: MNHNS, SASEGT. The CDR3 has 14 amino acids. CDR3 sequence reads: CASSEGDGYQPQHF. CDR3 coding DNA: TGTGCCAGCAGTGAAGGGGACGGATATCAGCCCCAGCATTTT.

CDR3 sequence reads: CASSASPEVDEQYF. CDR3 sequence (DNA): TGTGCCAGCAGCGCTTCTCCCGAAGTGGACGAGCAGTACTTC. The chain links TRBV6-6 to TRBJ2-7; D unclear. Trimming removed 6 bases from V and 5 bases from J, with 17 bases in between. This CDR3 is 14 amino acids long. Germline V CDR1 and CDR2: MNHNY, SVGAGI (reference sequence).

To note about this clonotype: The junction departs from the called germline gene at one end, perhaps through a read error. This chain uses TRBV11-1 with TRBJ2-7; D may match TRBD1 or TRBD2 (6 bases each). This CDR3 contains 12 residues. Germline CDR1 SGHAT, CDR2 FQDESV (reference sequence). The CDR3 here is CGSSGEGGEQYF. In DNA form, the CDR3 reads TGTGGCAGCAGCGGAGAGGGGGGCGAGCAGTACTTC. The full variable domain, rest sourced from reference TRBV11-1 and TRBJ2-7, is EAEVAQSPRYKITEKSQAVAFWCDPISGHATLYWYRQILGQGPELLVQFQDESVVDDSQLPKDRFSAERLKGVDSTLKIQPAELGDSAMYLCGSSGEGGEQYFGPGTRLTVT.